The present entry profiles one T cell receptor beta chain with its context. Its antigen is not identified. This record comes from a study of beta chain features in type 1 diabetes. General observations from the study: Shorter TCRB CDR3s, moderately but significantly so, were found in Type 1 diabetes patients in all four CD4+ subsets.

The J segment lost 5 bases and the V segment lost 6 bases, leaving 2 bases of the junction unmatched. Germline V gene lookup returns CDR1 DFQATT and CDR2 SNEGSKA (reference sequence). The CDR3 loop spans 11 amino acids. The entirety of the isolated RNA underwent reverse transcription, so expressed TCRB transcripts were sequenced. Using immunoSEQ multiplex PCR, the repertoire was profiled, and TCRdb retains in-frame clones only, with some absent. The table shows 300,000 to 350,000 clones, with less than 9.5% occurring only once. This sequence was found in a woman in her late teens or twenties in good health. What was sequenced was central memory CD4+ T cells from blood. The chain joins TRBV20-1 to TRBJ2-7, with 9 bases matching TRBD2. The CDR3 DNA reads TGCAGTGCGGCTAGCGGGAACGAGCAGTACTTC. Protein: CSAASGNEQYF.